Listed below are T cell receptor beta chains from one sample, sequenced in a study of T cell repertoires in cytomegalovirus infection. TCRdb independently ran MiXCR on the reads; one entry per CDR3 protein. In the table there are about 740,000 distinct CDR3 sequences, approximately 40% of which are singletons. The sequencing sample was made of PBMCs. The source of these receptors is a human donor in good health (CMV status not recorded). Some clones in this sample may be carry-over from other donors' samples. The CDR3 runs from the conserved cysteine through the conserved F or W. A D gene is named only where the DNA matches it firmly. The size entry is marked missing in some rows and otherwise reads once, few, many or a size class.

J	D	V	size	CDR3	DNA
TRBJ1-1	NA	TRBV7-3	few	CASSLLGPLNTEAFF	TGTGCCAGCAGCTTATTGGGGCCCTTGAACACTGAAGCTTTCTTT
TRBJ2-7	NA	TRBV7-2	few	CASSFASSSHYEQYF	TGTGCCAGCAGCTTTGCTAGCAGTTCTCACTACGAGCAGTACTTC
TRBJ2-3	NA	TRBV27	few	CASNTGEGAPDTQYF	TGTGCCAGCAATACAGGGGAGGGGGCCCCAGATACGCAGTATTTT
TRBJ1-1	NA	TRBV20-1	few	CSASGLGGPGTEAFF	TGCAGTGCTAGTGGTTTAGGGGGGCCGGGCACTGAAGCTTTCTTT
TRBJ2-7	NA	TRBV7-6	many	CASSLFKGYEQYF	TGTGCCAGCAGCCTTTTTAAAGGGTACGAGCAGTACTTC
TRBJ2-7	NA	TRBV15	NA	CATSSPGTYTYEQYF	TGTGCCACCAGCAGCCCCGGGACTTATACCTACGAGCAGTACTTC
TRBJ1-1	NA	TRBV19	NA	CASMTVGTEAFF	TGTGCCAGTATGACAGTAGGGACTGAAGCTTTCTTT
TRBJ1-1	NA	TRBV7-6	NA	CASSLVGGGSTDDFF	NA
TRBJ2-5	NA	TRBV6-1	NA	CASGNRATETQYF	TGTGCCAGCGGAAACAGGGCGACGGAGACCCAGTACTTC
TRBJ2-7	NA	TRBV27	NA	CASSLVRGNDYEQYF	TGTGCCAGCAGTTTAGTCCGGGGTAATGACTACGAGCAGTACTTC